The next 8 T cell receptor beta chains were all read from a single sample in a study of T cells in Graves' hyperthyroidism and ophthalmopathy (dated by TCRdb to 2018 to 2020). Libraries were made using multiplex PCR. Data came from an Illumina HiSeq 2000. The TCR beta CDR3 regions were amplified from the RNA transcripts. The TCR CDR3 was subjected to a first round of RT-PCR using the HTBI primer set and the Qiagen OneStep RT-PCR kit. TCRdb handled the public reads itself, with Q25 trimming in fastp and clone calling in MiXCR, and kept productive beta chains. Rows with a matching CDR3 protein are joined into one entry that keeps the most common DNA and genes. The sample table contains nearly 750,000 distinct CDR3 sequences; only one count was recorded for over 35% of them. Together, the top ten hold around 31% of the sample. Sequenced: blood. The receptors here all came from a woman in her forties with Graves' hyperthyroidism.

This clonotype came up many times. This chain links TRBV6-5 with TRBJ1-6; weak D call: TRBD1 (5 bases). CDR1 and CDR2 (germline): MNHEY, SVGAGI. This CDR3 comprises 13 residues. V was shortened by 10 bases and J by 4 bases, with 11 bases between the two germline ends. The CDR3 region is CAIGTGYNSPLHF. CDR3 bases: TGTGCCATCGGGACGGGGTATAATTCACCCCTCCACTTT.

There are many counts of this clonotype. The genes are TRBV9 and TRBJ1-5, with D unresolved. V was pared by 0 bases and J by 2 bases, with 6 bases between. Germline V gene sequence: CDR1 SGDLS, CDR2 YYNGEE. The CDR3 is made up of 14 amino acids. This chain's CDR3 is CASSVDGGNQPQHF. CDR3 nucleotides: TGTGCCAGCAGCGTAGATGGGGGCAATCAGCCCCAGCATTTT.

The chain carries TRBV11-2 and TRBJ2-7; TRBD1 matches at 11 bases. The V gene end was trimmed by 0 bases and the J gene end by 6 bases; junction bases not matched to a gene: 10. This CDR3 region has 17 residues. From germline, CDR1 is SGHAT and CDR2 FQNNGV. For the CDR3, the DNA is TGTGCCAGCAGCTTAGATGTCCGGGACAGGGGGTCTGGCGAGCAGTACTTC. This translates into CASSLDVRDRGSGEQYF.

This clonotype showed up just a few times. The chain links TRBV11-3 to TRBJ1-1; D unresolved. Trimming pared 5 bases from V and 1 base from J, leaving 23 bases between. The CDR3 contains 18 residues. Looked up from germline, CDR1 is SGHNT and CDR2 is YENEEA. CDR3 sequence reads: CASSVTWGVSSKNTEAFF. CDR3 DNA sequence: TGTGCCAGCAGCGTAACATGGGGAGTGTCCTCAAAGAACACTGAAGCTTTCTTT.

This clonotype was picked up a small number of times. One end of the junction is discordant with germline, which a read error may explain. The rearrangement links TRBV7-2 to TRBJ2-5; D call uncertain. Germline V gene lookup returns CDR1 SGHTA and CDR2 FQGNSA. This CDR3 comprises 15 residues. The chain's CDR3 is CASSQGSQNQETQYF. The CDR3 DNA is TGCGCCAGCAGCCAAGGGTCCCAGAATCAAGAGACCCAGTACTTC.

As for this clonotype: A much larger clone lies one base from this, so it may be a read error. The rearrangement joins TRBV5-1 to TRBJ1-3; possibly TRBD1 for D (5 bases). Looked up from germline, CDR1 is SGHRS and CDR2 is YFSETQ. The CDR3 runs to 14 residues. CDR3 DNA sequence: TGCGCCAGCAGCTCGAATCGTCAGGGAAACGCCATATATTTT. It translates to CASSSNRQGNAIYF.

Regarding this clonotype: A much larger clone lies one base from this, so it may be a read error. The genes are TRBV7-2 and TRBJ2-7, with TRBD2 matching 11 bases. There are 16 residues in the CDR3. V dropped 4 bases and J dropped 5; count of bases not matched to a gene: 10. Germline V lookup: CDR1 SGHTA, CDR2 FQGNSA. The CDR3 DNA follows: TGTGCCAGCAGCTCCAGTTATCTAGCGGGAGGTAACGAGCAGTACTTC. Protein: CASSSSYLAGGNEQYF.

The table lists this clonotype with many counts. The chain has TRBV10-2 and TRBJ1-5; maybe TRBD1 (5 bases). Germline-derived CDR1 and CDR2 are WSHSY and SAAADI. V dropped 5 bases and J dropped 4 bases, with 12 bases sitting between them. The CDR3 sequence is 14 residues long. The CDR3 reads CASSQDRPNQPQHF. CDR3 nucleotide sequence: TGCGCCAGCAGTCAAGACAGACCTAATCAGCCCCAGCATTTT.